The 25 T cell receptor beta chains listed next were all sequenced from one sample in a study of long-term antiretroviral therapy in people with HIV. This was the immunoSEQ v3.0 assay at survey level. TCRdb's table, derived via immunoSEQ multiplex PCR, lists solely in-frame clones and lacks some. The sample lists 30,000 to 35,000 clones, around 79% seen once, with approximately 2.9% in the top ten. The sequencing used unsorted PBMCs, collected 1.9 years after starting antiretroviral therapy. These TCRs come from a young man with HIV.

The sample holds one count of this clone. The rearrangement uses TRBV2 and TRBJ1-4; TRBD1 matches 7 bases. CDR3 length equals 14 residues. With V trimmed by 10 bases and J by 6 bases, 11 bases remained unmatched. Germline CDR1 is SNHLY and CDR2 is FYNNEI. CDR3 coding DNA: TGTGCCATTTCCCTGGACAGGACGGATGAAAAACTGTTTTTT. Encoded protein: CAISLDRTDEKLFF.

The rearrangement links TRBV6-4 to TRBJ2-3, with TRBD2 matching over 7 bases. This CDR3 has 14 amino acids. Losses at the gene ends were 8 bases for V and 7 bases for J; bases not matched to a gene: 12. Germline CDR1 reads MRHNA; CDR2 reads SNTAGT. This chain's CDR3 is CASVGEGTNHTQYF. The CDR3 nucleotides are TGTGCCAGCGTGGGGGAGGGTACGAACCATACGCAGTATTTT.

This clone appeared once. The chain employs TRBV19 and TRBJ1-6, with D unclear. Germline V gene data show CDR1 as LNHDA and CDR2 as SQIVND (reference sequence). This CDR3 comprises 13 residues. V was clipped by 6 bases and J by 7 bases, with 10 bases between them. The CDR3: CASSPPGNSPLHF. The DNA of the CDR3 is TGTGCCAGTAGCCCCCCCGGGAATTCACCCCTCCACTTT.

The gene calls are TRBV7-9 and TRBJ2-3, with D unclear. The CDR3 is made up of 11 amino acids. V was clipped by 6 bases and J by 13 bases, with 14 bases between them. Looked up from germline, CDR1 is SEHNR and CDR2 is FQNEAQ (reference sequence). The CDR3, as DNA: TGTGCCAGCAGAGACGTTGACCCAGAGTATTTT. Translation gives CASRDVDPEYF.

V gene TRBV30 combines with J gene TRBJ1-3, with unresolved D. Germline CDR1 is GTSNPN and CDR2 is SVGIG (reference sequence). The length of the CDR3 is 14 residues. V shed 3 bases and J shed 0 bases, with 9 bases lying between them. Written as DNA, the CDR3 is TGTGCCTGGAGCGTCGGGCTCTCTGGAAACACCATATATTTT. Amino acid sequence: CAWSVGLSGNTIYF.

The CDR3 here is CASRDSSGGEKLFF. The CDR3 DNA reads as TGCGCCAGCAGGGACTCCTCGGGTGGCGAAAAACTGTTTTTT. The chain joins TRBV5-1 to TRBJ1-4, with D hard to call. CDR1 is SGHRS, CDR2 YFSETQ, per germline. Trimming pared 5 bases from V and 8 bases from J, leaving 16 bases between. The CDR3 loop spans 14 amino acids. Full variable domain (rest looked up from reference TRBV5-1 and TRBJ1-4): KAGVTQTPRYLIKTRGQQVTLSCSPISGHRSVSWYQQTPGQGLQFLFEYFSETQRNKGNFPGRFSGRQFSNSRSEMNVSTLELGDSALYLCASRDSSGGEKLFFGSGTQLSVL.

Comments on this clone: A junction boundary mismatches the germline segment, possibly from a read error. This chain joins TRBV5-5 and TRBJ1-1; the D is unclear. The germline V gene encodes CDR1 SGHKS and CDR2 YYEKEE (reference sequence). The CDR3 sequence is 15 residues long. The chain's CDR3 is CASTLEGRSNTEAFF. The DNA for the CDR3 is TGTGCCAGCACCTTGGAGGGCAGGTCGAACACTGAAGCTTTCTTT. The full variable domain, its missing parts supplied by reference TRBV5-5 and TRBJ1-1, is DAGVTQSPTHLIKTRGQQVTLRCSPISGHKSVSWYQQVLGQGPQFIFQYYEKEERGRGNFPDRFSARQFPNYSSELNVNALLLGDSALYLCASTLEGRSNTEAFFGQGTRLTVV.

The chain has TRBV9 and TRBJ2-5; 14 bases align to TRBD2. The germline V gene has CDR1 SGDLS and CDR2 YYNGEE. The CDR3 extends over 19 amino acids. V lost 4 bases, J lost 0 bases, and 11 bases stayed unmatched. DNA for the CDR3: TGTGCCAGCAGCCCCGGGACTAGCGGGGGTACCCTGTACCAAGAGACCCAGTACTTC. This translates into CASSPGTSGGTLYQETQYF.

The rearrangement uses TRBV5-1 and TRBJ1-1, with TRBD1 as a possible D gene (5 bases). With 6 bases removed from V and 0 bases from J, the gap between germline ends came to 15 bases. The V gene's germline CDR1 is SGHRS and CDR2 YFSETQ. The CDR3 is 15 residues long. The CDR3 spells CASKEGSGMNTEAFF. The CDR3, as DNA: TGCGCCAGCAAGGAGGGGTCGGGGATGAACACTGAAGCTTTCTTT.

The CDR3 DNA reads as TGTGCCAGCAGCTTAGGGGATGCTGAAGCTTTCTTT. The encoded protein is CASSLGDAEAFF. The chain uses TRBV7-9 and TRBJ1-1; the D is unclear. CDR3 length: 12 amino acids. The germline gives CDR1 SEHNR, CDR2 FQNEAQ (reference sequence). The V end was cut by 1 base, the J end by 6 bases, with 6 bases between.

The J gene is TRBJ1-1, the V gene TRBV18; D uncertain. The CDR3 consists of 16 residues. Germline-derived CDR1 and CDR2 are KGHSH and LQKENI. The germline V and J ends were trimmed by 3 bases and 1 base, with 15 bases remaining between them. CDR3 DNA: TGTGCCAGCTCACCGGACGGCGCGCGATGGAACACTGAAGCTTTCTTT. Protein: CASSPDGARWNTEAFF.

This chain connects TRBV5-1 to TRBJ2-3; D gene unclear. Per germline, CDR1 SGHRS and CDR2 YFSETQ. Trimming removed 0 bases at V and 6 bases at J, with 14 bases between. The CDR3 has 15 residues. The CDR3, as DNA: TGCGCCAGCAGCTTGGCCAGGCCGGAGTCGGATACGCAGTATTTT. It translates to CASSLARPESDTQYF.

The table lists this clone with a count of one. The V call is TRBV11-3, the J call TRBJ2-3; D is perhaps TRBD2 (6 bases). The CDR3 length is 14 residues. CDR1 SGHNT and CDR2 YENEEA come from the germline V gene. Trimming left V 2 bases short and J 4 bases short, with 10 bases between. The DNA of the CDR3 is TGTGCCAGCAGCTTATATACGGGGGCAGATACGCAGTATTTT. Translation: CASSLYTGADTQYF.

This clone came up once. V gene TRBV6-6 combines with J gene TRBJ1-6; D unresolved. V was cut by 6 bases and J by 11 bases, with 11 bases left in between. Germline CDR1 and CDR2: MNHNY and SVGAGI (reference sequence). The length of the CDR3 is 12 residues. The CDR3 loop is CASSLLSAPLHF. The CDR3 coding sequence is TGTGCCAGCAGCCTGCTAAGCGCACCCCTCCACTTT.

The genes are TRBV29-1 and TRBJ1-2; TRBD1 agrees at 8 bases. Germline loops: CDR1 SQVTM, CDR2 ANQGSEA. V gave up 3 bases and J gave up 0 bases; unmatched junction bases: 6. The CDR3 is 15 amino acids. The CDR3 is CSVDQGAKANYGYTF. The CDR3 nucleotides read TGCAGCGTTGACCAGGGGGCGAAAGCTAACTATGGCTACACCTTC.

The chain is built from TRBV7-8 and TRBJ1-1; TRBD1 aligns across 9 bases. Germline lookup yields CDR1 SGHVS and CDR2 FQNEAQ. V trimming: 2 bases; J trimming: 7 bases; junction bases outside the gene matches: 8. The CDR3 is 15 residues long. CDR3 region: CASSLRIQGASEAFF. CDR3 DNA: TGTGCCAGCAGCTTAAGGATACAGGGGGCAAGTGAAGCTTTCTTT.

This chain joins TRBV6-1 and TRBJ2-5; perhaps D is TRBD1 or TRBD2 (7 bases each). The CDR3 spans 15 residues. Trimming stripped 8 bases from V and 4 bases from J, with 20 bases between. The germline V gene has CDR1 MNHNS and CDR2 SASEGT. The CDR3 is CASGQTTGRGETQYF. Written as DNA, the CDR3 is TGTGCCAGCGGGCAGACGACAGGGAGGGGAGAGACCCAGTACTTC.

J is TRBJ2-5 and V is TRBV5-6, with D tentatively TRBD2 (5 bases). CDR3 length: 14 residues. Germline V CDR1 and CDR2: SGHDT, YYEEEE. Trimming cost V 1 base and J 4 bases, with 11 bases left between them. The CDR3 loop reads CASSLRGLRETQYF. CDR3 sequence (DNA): TGTGCCAGCAGCTTGAGAGGGTTGAGAGAGACCCAGTACTTC.

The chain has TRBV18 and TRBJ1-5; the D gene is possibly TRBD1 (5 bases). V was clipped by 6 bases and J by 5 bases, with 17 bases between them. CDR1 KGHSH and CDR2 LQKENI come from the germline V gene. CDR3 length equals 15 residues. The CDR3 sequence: CASSPTTGGDQPQHF. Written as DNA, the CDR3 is TGTGCCAGCTCCCCCACTACAGGAGGAGATCAGCCCCAGCATTTT.

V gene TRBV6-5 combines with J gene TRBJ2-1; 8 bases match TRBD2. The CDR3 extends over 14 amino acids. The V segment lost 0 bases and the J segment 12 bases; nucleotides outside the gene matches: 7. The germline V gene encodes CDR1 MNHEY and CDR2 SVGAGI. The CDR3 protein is CASSYSQATSGQFF. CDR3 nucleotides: TGTGCCAGCAGTTACTCCCAAGCAACTAGCGGGCAGTTCTTC.

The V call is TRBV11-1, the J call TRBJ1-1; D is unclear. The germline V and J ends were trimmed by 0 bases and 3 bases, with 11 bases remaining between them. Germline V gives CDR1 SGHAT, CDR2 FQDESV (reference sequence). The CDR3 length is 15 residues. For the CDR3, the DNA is TGTGCCAGCAGCTTAGCCTTGGGCAGCCACACTGAAGCTTTCTTT. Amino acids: CASSLALGSHTEAFF.

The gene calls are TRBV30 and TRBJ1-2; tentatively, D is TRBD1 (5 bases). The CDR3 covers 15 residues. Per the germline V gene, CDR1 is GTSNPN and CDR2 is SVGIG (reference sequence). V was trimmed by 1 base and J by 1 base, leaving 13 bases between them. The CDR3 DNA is TGTGCCTGGAGTGCGGGACTTGCTTTTAACTATGGCTACACCTTC. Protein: CAWSAGLAFNYGYTF.

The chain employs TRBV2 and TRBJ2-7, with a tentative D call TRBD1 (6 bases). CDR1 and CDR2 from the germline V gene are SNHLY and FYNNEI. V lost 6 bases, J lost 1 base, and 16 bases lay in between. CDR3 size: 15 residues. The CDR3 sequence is CASRQTGFQSYEQYF. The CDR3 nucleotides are TGTGCCAGCAGACAAACAGGGTTCCAGTCCTACGAGCAGTACTTC.

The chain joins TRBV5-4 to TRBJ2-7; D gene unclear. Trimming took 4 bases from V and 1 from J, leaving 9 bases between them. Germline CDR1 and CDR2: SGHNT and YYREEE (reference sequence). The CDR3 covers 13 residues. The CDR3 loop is CASSSTSSYEQYF. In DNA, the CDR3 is TGTGCCAGCAGCAGTACCTCGTCCTACGAGCAGTACTTC.

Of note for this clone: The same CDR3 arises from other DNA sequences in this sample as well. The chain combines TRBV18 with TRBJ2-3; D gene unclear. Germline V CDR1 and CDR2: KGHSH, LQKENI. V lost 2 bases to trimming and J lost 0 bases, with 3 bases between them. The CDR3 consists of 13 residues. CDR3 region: CASSPSSTDTQYF. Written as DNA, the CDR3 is TGTGCCAGCTCACCATCGAGCACAGATACGCAGTATTTT.